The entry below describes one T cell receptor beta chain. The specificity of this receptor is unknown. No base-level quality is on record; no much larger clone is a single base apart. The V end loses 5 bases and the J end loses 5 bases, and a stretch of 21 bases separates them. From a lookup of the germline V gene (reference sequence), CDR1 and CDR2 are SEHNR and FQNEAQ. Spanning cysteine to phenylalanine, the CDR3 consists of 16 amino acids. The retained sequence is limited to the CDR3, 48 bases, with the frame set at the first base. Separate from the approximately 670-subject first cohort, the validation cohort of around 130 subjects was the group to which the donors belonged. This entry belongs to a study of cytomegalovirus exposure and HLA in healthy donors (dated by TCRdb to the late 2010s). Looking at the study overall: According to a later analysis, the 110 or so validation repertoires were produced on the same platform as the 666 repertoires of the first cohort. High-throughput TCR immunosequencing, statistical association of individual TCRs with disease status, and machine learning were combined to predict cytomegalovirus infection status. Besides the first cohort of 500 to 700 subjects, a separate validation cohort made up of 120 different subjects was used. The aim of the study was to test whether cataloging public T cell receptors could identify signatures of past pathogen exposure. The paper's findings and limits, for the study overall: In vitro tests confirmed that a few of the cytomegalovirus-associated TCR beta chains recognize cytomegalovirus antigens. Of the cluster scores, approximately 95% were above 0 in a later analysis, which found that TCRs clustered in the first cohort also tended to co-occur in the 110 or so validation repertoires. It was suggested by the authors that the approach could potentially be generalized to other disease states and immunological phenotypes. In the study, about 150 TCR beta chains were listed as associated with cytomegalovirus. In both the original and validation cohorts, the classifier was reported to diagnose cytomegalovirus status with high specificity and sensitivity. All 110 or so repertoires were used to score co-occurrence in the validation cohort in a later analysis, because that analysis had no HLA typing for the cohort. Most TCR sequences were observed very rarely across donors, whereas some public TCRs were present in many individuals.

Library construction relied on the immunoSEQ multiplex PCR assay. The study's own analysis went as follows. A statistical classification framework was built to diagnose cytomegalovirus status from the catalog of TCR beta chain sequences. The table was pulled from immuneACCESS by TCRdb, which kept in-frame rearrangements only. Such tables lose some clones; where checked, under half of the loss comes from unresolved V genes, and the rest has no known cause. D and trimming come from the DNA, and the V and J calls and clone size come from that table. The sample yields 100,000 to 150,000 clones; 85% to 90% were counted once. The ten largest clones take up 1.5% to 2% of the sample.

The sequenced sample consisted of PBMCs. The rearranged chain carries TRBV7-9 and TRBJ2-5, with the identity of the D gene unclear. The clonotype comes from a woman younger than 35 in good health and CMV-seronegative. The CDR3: CASSRGEPSPSETQYF. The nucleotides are TGTGCCAGCAGCCGAGGCGAGCCGAGCCCCTCGGAGACCCAGTACTTC.